This T cell receptor beta chain emerged from a study of blood T cell repertoires in COVID-19. CDR3 length: 14 residues. Per the germline V gene, CDR1 is MDHEN and CDR2 is SYDVKM. Trimming took 8 bases from V and 2 from J; bases not matched to a gene: 2. Assay: immunoSEQ multiplex PCR; the TCRdb copy retains only in-frame clones and omits some. The data show approximately 150,000 clones, with approximately 80% seen just once and 10% to 15% held by the top ten. The TCR originated in a man in his 70s who had recovered from COVID-19. This sequence joins TRBV28 and TRBJ1-3, with TRBD1 matching 11 bases. The sequencing sample was made of peripheral blood. CDR3 in amino acids: CASQGQGAGNTIYF. In nucleotides, the CDR3 is TGTGCCAGCCAGGGACAGGGGGCTGGAAACACCATATATTTT. Together with reference TRBV28 and TRBJ1-3, the CDR3 gives the full variable domain: DVKVTQSSRYLVKRTGEKVFLECVQDMDHENMFWYRQDPGLGLRLIYFSYDVKMKEKGDIPEGYSVSREKKERFSLILESASTNQTSMYLCASQGQGAGNTIYFGEGSWLTVV.